Listed here are 13 T cell receptor beta chains from one sample, sequenced in a study of identical twins. Each CDR3 protein is one row after TCRdb ran MiXCR on the 5' RACE reads. The sample has 200,000 to 250,000 distinct CDR3 sequences, over 12% seen once. Material for sequencing was memory (CD45RO+) T cells sorted from blood. Receptor source: a woman aged 18-29 years in good health.

V usage is TRBV28 and J usage is TRBJ2-7; 9 nucleotides align to TRBD1. Trimming cost V 7 bases and J 6 bases; bases outside gene matches: 13. From germline, CDR1 is MDHEN and CDR2 SYDVKM. CDR3 size: 15 residues. The CDR3 nucleotides are TGTGCCAGCACTCCAAGAGGGACAGGGCTCTCCGAGCAGTACTTC. It yields the protein CASTPRGTGLSEQYF.

The gene calls are TRBV20-1 and TRBJ2-3; D remains ambiguous. CDR3 size: 13 residues. Germline CDR1 is DFQATT and CDR2 is SNEGSKA (reference sequence). Trimming pared 7 bases from V and 7 bases from J, leaving 18 bases between. This CDR3 reads CSGLEHSSNTQYF. Written as DNA, the CDR3 is TGCAGTGGATTGGAACATTCGAGCAATACGCAGTATTTT.

This rearrangement joins TRBV7-6 to TRBJ1-1; D unresolved. Trimming pared 0 bases from V and 1 base from J, leaving 6 bases between. CDR1 is SGHVS and CDR2 is FNYEAQ in the germline V gene. The CDR3 is 14 residues long. The CDR3 reads CASSLAQRNTEAFF. In DNA, the CDR3 is TGTGCCAGCAGCTTAGCACAGAGGAACACTGAAGCTTTCTTT.

This clonotype was recorded many times. The chain is built from TRBV6-5 and TRBJ1-1; D ambiguous. Trimming removed 6 bases from V and 8 bases from J, with 13 bases in between. The CDR3 has 12 amino acids. CDR1 is MNHEY and CDR2 is SVGAGI in the germline V gene. The CDR3 nucleotides are TGTGCCAGCAGCTCCCAGTTCCACGAAGCTTTCTTT. It encodes CASSSQFHEAFF.

J is TRBJ1-2 and V is TRBV9, with 7 positions matching TRBD1. CDR3 length: 15 residues. The germline V gene has CDR1 SGDLS and CDR2 YYNGEE. After removal of 0 bases from V and 3 bases from J, the junction contained 5 bases not matched to a gene. DNA for the CDR3: TGTGCCAGCAGCGTAGCGAGGGGGCAGGACTATGGCTACACCTTC. Translation gives CASSVARGQDYGYTF. Filled out from reference TRBV9 and TRBJ1-2, the complete variable domain reads DSGVTQTPKHLITATGQRVTLRCSPRSGDLSVYWYQQSLDQGLQFLIQYYNGEERAKGNILERFSAQQFPDLHSELNLSSLELGDSALYFCASSVARGQDYGYTFGSGTRLTVV.

This clonotype occurred a few times. V usage is TRBV6-1 and J usage is TRBJ2-7; 7 nucleotides line up with TRBD2. With V trimmed by 7 bases and J by 2 bases, 11 bases remained unmatched. This CDR3 region has 15 residues. Germline CDR1 reads MNHNS; CDR2 reads SASEGT. The CDR3 region has the DNA TGTGCCAGCACGGATGGGTCTAGCGGCACCTACGAGCAGTACTTC. Amino acids: CASTDGSSGTYEQYF.

This chain connects TRBV4-3 to TRBJ2-3; D might be TRBD2 (6 bases). The CDR3 is made up of 14 amino acids. V was trimmed by 1 base and J by 1 base, leaving 6 bases between them. CDR1 and CDR2 from the germline V gene are LGHNA and YSLEER. CDR3 region: CASSQGLGTDTQYF. CDR3 DNA: TGCGCCAGCAGCCAAGGACTAGGCACAGATACGCAGTATTTT.

This clonotype came up many times. The rearrangement links TRBV20-1 to TRBJ1-1; D gene ambiguous. V lost 3 bases to trimming and J lost 7 bases, with 9 bases between them. This CDR3 has 11 amino acids. Germline CDR1 is DFQATT and CDR2 is SNEGSKA (reference sequence). CDR3 DNA: TGCAGTGCTAGGAACAGCCATGAAGCTTTCTTT. As protein: CSARNSHEAFF.

In its sample, this clonotype was seen a few times. The chain carries TRBV20-1 and TRBJ2-1, with TRBD2 matching over 15 bases. Germline CDR1 reads DFQATT; CDR2 reads SNEGSKA (reference sequence). This CDR3 is 14 amino acids long. The V gene end was trimmed by 6 bases and the J gene end by 12 bases; junction bases not matched to a gene: 9. This CDR3 is CSAPGTSGGFLQFF. DNA of the CDR3: TGCAGTGCACCCGGGACTAGCGGGGGGTTCTTGCAGTTCTTC.

The chain joins TRBV6-1 to TRBJ2-2, with a tentative D call TRBD1 (6 bases). CDR3 size: 14 residues. V gave up 6 bases and J gave up 4 bases, with 12 bases separating them. Per germline, CDR1 MNHNS and CDR2 SASEGT. The CDR3 loop reads CASSQGMFTGELFF. The CDR3 DNA reads as TGTGCCAGCAGCCAGGGGATGTTCACCGGGGAGCTGTTTTTT.

On this clonotype itself: With a much larger clone just one base away, this may be a read error. The chain carries TRBV19 and TRBJ2-7; 7 bases line up with TRBD1. The germline V gene has CDR1 LNHDA and CDR2 SQIVND (reference sequence). This CDR3 is 13 amino acids long. CDR3 sequence reads: CASGDSDVYGQYF. As DNA, the CDR3 is TGTGCCAGTGGGGACAGCGATGTTTACGGGCAGTACTTC.

The sample holds many counts of this clonotype. The rearrangement uses TRBV7-3 and TRBJ2-5, with TRBD2 as a possible D gene (6 bases). Germline values: CDR1 SGHTA, CDR2 FQGTGA. V dropped 2 bases and J dropped 5 bases, with 15 bases sitting between them. This CDR3 spans 15 amino acids. The CDR3 loop reads CASSLLQGGGETQYF. In nucleotides, the CDR3 is TGTGCCAGCAGCTTACTCCAGGGAGGTGGGGAGACCCAGTACTTC. The full variable domain, its missing parts supplied by reference TRBV7-3 and TRBJ2-5, is GAGVSQTPSNKVTEKGKYVELRCDPISGHTALYWYRQSLGQGPEFLIYFQGTGAADDSGLPNDRFFAVRPEGSVSTLKIQRTERGDSAVYLCASSLLQGGGETQYFGPGTRLLVL.

This clonotype was counted only a few times. The chain employs TRBV5-1 and TRBJ2-3; TRBD1 might be the D (6 bases). V lost 4 bases and J 4 bases, leaving 13 bases between the germline ends. Germline CDR1 SGHRS, CDR2 YFSETQ. The CDR3 is 14 residues long. The CDR3 loop reads CASSPGERSDTQYF. The CDR3 DNA sequence: TGCGCCAGCAGCCCAGGGGAGAGATCAGATACGCAGTATTTT.